This passage covers 13 T cell receptor beta chains from one sample sequenced in a study of T cell repertoires in cytomegalovirus infection. TCRdb recomputed calls from the reads with MiXCR, one row per CDR3 protein. The profile covers about 210,000 distinct CDR3 sequences, with approximately 7% appearing a single time and roughly 6.5% taken by the ten largest. Sequencing input: PBMCs. The source of these receptors is a human donor in good health (CMV status not recorded). Some clones in this sample may be carry-over from other donors' samples.

The chain combines TRBV28 with TRBJ1-6; D call uncertain. The CDR3 is 13 amino acids. Germline CDR1 and CDR2: MDHEN and SYDVKM. Trimming shortened V by 7 bases and J by 4 bases, and 8 bases separated the two germline ends. The CDR3 is CASKRAYNSPLHF. CDR3 nucleotide sequence: TGTGCCAGCAAACGGGCATATAATTCACCCCTCCACTTT. Filled out from reference TRBV28 and TRBJ1-6, the complete variable domain reads DVKVTQSSRYLVKRTGEKVFLECVQDMDHENMFWYRQDPGLGLRLIYFSYDVKMKEKGDIPEGYSVSREKKERFSLILESASTNQTSMYLCASKRAYNSPLHFGNGTRLTVT.

This clonotype showed up many times. The chain employs TRBV7-2 and TRBJ1-6, with 8 bases aligning to TRBD1. This CDR3 spans 15 amino acids. Trimming took 1 base from V and 9 from J; bases not matched to a gene: 5. Germline V gene sequence: CDR1 SGHTA, CDR2 FQGNSA. The CDR3 reads CASSLVSDRGSPLHF. The CDR3, as DNA: TGTGCCAGCAGCTTAGTTAGTGACAGGGGTTCACCCCTCCACTTT.

This clonotype was seen at least ten times. The chain combines TRBV5-4 with TRBJ2-5, with unresolved D. Germline V gene lookup returns CDR1 SGHNT and CDR2 YYREEE (reference sequence). The CDR3 contains 16 residues. Trimming left V 6 bases short and J 5 bases short, with 23 bases between. The CDR3 region has the DNA TGTGCCAGCAACGGCTTGAACACGGATGATCGGGAGACCCAGTACTTC. Protein product: CASNGLNTDDRETQYF.

Regarding this clonotype: This may be a read error: a much more frequent sequence differs by one nucleotide. The chain employs TRBV6-6 and TRBJ1-6; no definite D call. Germline CDR1 is MNHNY and CDR2 is SVGAGI (reference sequence). Between the trimmed V and J ends, which lost 5 bases and 8 bases, there was a span of 13 bases. This CDR3 spans 14 amino acids. As DNA, the CDR3 is TGTGCCAGCAGTGCCCCCTGGGAGGATTCACCCCTCCACTTT. This codes for CASSAPWEDSPLHF.

This clonotype was recorded many times. The rearrangement joins TRBV7-2 to TRBJ2-3, with D perhaps TRBD1 (6 bases). Germline V gene data show CDR1 as SGHTA and CDR2 as FQGNSA. CDR3 length equals 16 residues. The V end lost 6 bases, the J end lost 0 bases, and 16 bases lay between the germline ends. The CDR3 protein is CASRRRTATSTDTQYF. The CDR3, as DNA: TGTGCCAGCAGGCGGAGGACAGCCACTAGCACAGATACGCAGTATTTT.

In this sample, this clonotype turned up many times. The V and J genes are TRBV19 and TRBJ1-6; D is ambiguous. This CDR3 is 13 amino acids long. V dropped 10 bases and J dropped 10 bases, with 17 bases sitting between them. The germline CDR1 and CDR2 sequences are LNHDA and SQIVND (reference sequence). CDR3 coding DNA: TGTGCCACCCGCGGCGGGGAGAGATCACCCCTCCACTTT. Its protein is CATRGGERSPLHF.

This clonotype was observed at least ten times. The rearrangement links TRBV12-3 or TRBV12-4 to TRBJ1-1; 9 bases agree with TRBD1. The CDR3 extends over 16 amino acids. Losses at the gene ends were 7 bases for V and 5 bases for J; bases not matched to a gene: 14. The chain's CDR3 is CASTPDRGKRKTEAFF. The CDR3 DNA sequence: TGTGCCAGCACTCCAGACAGGGGGAAAAGGAAGACTGAAGCTTTCTTT.

This clonotype has at least ten counts. This chain links TRBV7-2 with TRBJ1-5; 7 bases align to TRBD1. The germline V gene has CDR1 SGHTA and CDR2 FQGNSA. V shed 4 bases and J 3 bases; nucleotides not matched to a gene: 6. The CDR3 contains 15 residues. The CDR3, as DNA: TGTGCCAGCAGCTCCACAGGGGCCTCCAATCAGCCCCAGCATTTT. Its translation: CASSSTGASNQPQHF.

This clonotype was recorded at least ten times. V usage is TRBV30 and J usage is TRBJ1-5; the match to TRBD1 covers 7 bases. The CDR3 runs to 13 residues. The V gene's germline CDR1 is GTSNPN and CDR2 SVGIG (reference sequence). After removal of 5 bases from V and 4 bases from J, the junction contained 5 bases not matched to a gene. The CDR3 DNA reads TGTGCCTGGGGGAACAGGGGTAATCAGCCCCAGCATTTT. Its translation is CAWGNRGNQPQHF.

This clonotype has ten or more counts. The gene calls are TRBV9 and TRBJ2-6; 7 bases map to TRBD1. This CDR3 is 16 amino acids long. V was pared by 0 bases and J by 1 base, with 1 base of the junction left unmatched. The germline V gene has CDR1 SGDLS and CDR2 YYNGEE. The CDR3 sequence is CASSVDRGSGANVLTF. The CDR3 DNA sequence: TGTGCCAGCAGCGTAGACAGGGGATCTGGGGCCAACGTCCTGACTTTC. The full variable domain, with the rest looked up from reference TRBV9 and TRBJ2-6, is DSGVTQTPKHLITATGQRVTLRCSPRSGDLSVYWYQQSLDQGLQFLIQYYNGEERAKGNILERFSAQQFPDLHSELNLSSLELGDSALYFCASSVDRGSGANVLTFGAGSRLTVL.

The chain carries TRBV2 and TRBJ2-5; D tentatively reads TRBD1 or TRBD2 (5 bases each). Germline-derived CDR1 and CDR2 are SNHLY and FYNNEI. The CDR3 length is 13 residues. Trimming shortened V by 1 base and J by 7 bases, and 10 bases separated the two germline ends. The CDR3 nucleotides are TGTGCCAGCAGTGAAGAAGGGGCGGGGACCCAGTACTTC. Its protein is CASSEEGAGTQYF.

A remark on this clonotype: Given a much more abundant clone one base away, this may be a read error. The chain couples TRBV5-6 to TRBJ2-1; no firm D call. V gave up 3 bases and J gave up 4 bases, with 8 bases separating them. The CDR3 loop spans 13 amino acids. Germline assignment: CDR1 SGHDT and CDR2 YYEEEE. DNA for the CDR3: TGTGCCAGCAGCTCGCAGGCGTACAATGAGCAGTTCTTC. This encodes CASSSQAYNEQFF.

There are many counts of this clonotype. An end of the junction does not agree with germline; a read error may underlie this. CDR3 in amino acids: CASSPGTSGVNEQFF. The CDR3 region has the DNA TGTGCCAGCAGCCCAGGGACTAGCGGGGTTAATGAGCAGTTCTTC. V usage is TRBV5-1 and J usage is TRBJ2-1; 13 positions agree with TRBD2. The germline V gene has CDR1 SGHRS and CDR2 YFSETQ. The CDR3 consists of 15 residues.